This TCR beta chain stems from a study of blood T cell repertoires in COVID-19. Here immunoSEQ multiplex PCR was the method, and the copy in TCRdb shows in-frame clones only, minus some. Here the sample spans 110,000 or so clones, roughly 84% being singletons. The CDR3 contains 13 residues. Germline V gene lookup returns CDR1 MGHDK and CDR2 SYGVNS. Trimming pared 5 bases from V and 4 bases from J, leaving 6 bases between. This receptor was taken from a man aged 40-49 years with acute or convalescent COVID-19. This sequence joins TRBV25-1 and TRBJ2-6; D call uncertain. The sequencing input was peripheral blood. In DNA form, the CDR3 reads TGTGCCAGCAGTCTTTCCGGGGCCAACGTCCTGACTTTC. Translating it yields CASSLSGANVLTF.